This T cell receptor (beta chain) was profiled in a study of cytomegalovirus exposure and HLA in healthy donors. Across the whole study: The 130 or so validation repertoires used a platform that matched the one used for the 666 first-cohort repertoires, as a later analysis reported. Study-wide points: For most TCR sequences rarity was the rule, although some public TCRs occurred in many donors. In the roughly 130 validation repertoires, a later analysis found that first-cohort TCR clusters tended to co-occur.

This table comes from immunoSEQ multiplex PCR, and its TCRdb copy is limited to in-frame clones, with some not included. The sample carries roughly 59,000 clones, around 93% recorded once. Separate from the approximately 720-subject first cohort was the 120-subject validation cohort, to which the donors belonged. About this clone: The antigen remains undetermined.

The CDR3 has 14 residues. Trimming removed 0 bases at V and 1 base at J, with 6 bases between. Germline CDR1 reads MNHEY; CDR2 reads SVGAGI. J is TRBJ1-1 and V is TRBV6-5; D gene uncertain. The origin of this receptor is a man aged 18 to 29 in good health and CMV-seropositive. The source material was PBMCs. The CDR3 DNA sequence: TGTGCCAGCAGTTACTCTTCCAGGAACACTGAAGCTTTCTTT. Translating it yields CASSYSSRNTEAFF.